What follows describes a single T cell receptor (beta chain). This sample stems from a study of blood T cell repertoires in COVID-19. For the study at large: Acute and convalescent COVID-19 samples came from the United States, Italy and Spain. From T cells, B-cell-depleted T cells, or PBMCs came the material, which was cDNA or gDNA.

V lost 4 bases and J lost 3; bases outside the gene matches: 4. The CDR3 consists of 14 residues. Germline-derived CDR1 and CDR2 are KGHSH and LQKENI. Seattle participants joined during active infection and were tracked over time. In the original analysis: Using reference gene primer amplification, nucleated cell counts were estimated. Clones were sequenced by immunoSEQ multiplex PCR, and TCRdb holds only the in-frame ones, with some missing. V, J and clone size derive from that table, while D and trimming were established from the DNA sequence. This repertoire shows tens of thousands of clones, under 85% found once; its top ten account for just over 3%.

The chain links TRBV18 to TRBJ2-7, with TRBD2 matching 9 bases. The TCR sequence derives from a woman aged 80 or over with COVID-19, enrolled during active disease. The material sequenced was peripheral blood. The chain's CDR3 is CASSRLADLYEQYF. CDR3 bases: TGTGCCAGCTCACGACTAGCGGATCTCTACGAGCAGTACTTC.